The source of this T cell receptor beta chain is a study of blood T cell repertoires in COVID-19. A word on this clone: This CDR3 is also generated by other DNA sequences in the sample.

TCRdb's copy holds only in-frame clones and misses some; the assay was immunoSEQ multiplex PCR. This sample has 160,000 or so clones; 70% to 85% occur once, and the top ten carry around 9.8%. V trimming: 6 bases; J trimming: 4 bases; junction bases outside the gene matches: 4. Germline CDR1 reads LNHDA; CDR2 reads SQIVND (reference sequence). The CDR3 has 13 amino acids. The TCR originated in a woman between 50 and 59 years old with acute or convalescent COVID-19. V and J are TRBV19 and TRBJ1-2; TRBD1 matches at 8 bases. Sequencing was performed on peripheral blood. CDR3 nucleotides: TGTGCCAGTAGCCGACAGGGGAGCTATGGCTACACCTTC. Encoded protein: CASSRQGSYGYTF.